The clone carrying this TCR beta chain was seen only a few times. No antigen is known for it. This record comes from a study of CD8 T cells in ankylosing spondylitis. Germline CDR1 reads SEHNR; CDR2 reads FQNEAQ (reference sequence). Trimming shortened V by 2 bases and J by 6 bases, and 12 bases separated the two germline ends. The CDR3 consists of 14 residues. Findings of the study overall: About 8 highly homologous variants made up a TCR beta motif, and this motif appeared characteristic of ankylosing spondylitis blood. Reportedly, disease-linked clones are significantly enriched in ankylosing spondylitis patients' matched synovial fluid. Clones that were linked to disease were CD8+ and were relatively rare in peripheral blood. Past studies reported some motif variants in reactive arthritis synovial fluid and blood.

TCR beta libraries were made by quantitative 5'-RACE with molecular barcodes. TCRdb reprocessed the 5' RACE reads with MiXCR, giving one entry per CDR3 protein. The sample lists 700,000 or so distinct CDR3 sequences, over 15% occurring once. V is TRBV7-9 and J is TRBJ2-3, with D possibly being TRBD2 (5 bases). Sequencing was done on a sample of blood, either unsorted or a sorted T cell fraction (not recorded which). The sequence came from a male donor with ankylosing spondylitis. CDR3 DNA: TGTGCCAGCAGCTTAACGGCTAGGGAGGATACGCAGTATTTT. Its translation: CASSLTAREDTQYF.